This T cell receptor (beta chain) was recovered during a study of T cell responses to AZD1222 COVID-19 vaccine (dated by TCRdb to the early 2020s). Regarding the research as a whole: TCR sequencing covered more than 230 trial participants: 200 to 210 given two doses of AZD1222 and 26 given two doses of MenACWY control vaccine. Trial participants were enrolled into age subgroups of 18-55, 56-69 and 70-plus years, which contained about 150, 27 and 61 TCR-sequenced participants, respectively.

The CDR3 regions of human TCRbeta chains were analyzed by immunosequencing. The original pipeline was this. TCRs in the repertoires were compared against a reference library of SARS-CoV-2-specific TCRs that had been generated with the MIRA antigen-specificity platform. Breadth meant the fraction of unique TCRs that were SARS-CoV-2-associated, whereas depth meant the fraction of total T cells that were SARS-CoV-2-associated. Using the MIRA data, each spike-specific TCR was mapped to the spike region that the TCR reacts to and placed in a CD4 or CD8 class. Log10-transformed breadth and depth values were compared by one-way ANOVA with Sidak's multiple comparisons tests. TCRdb limited this immuneACCESS table to in-frame rearrangements with V and J called. A share of clones is missing; checked studies link under half to unresolved V genes, and the rest is unexplained. V and J calls plus clone size are reproduced from that table; the DNA served to infer D and trimming. This sample has around 140,000 clones in its table, and roughly 92% of those were observed once. The ten most abundant clones make up roughly 9.9% of the sample.

Interpreted using the paper, the time point label stands for: about 28 days (+/-7) after the second vaccine dose. AZD1222 recipients with second doses at about 4 weeks or about 12 weeks were pooled, because spike-specific TCR depth and breadth did not differ between schedules. The vaccinee samples were drawn from two UK trials, COV001 and COV002, one of which was a single-blind randomized controlled phase 2/3 trial testing AZD1222 (ChAdOx1 nCoV-19) in healthy adults. Trial participant PBMC samples were collected at day 0 and day 28 after the second dose for TCRbeta chain sequencing. A word on this clone: No antigen is known for it. No much larger clone exists at a distance of one base, and base qualities are not known.

For this chain, trimming is 4 bases at the V end and 0 bases at the J end, and the number of junction bases without a gene match is 8. Based on the germline V gene, the CDR1 and CDR2 sequences are SGHRS and YFSETQ. The CDR3 starts with the cysteine, ends with the phenylalanine, and has 17 residues. Only the CDR3 DNA is retained, 51 bases long and in frame from the first base. What the work shows at the level of the full study, not this receptor alone: Because no samples from the day 14 peak response were available, repertoires could be characterized only after the peak T cell response. The whole spike protein was spanned by vaccine-associated CD4 TCRs, and dominant responses were seen in regions 160-218 and 743-854. Conclusions about previously exposed vaccinees are limited because only six or seven AZD1222 recipients were SARS-CoV-2 seropositive at baseline. Nearly half of unique spike-specific TCRs reportedly recognized epitopes outside regions mutated in the B.1.351 and B.1.1.7 variants. Most participants were white British and females outnumbered males, and the authors suggested that clonal diversity may have been underestimated. After two AZD1222 doses, both the breadth and the depth of spike-specific TCRs were significantly higher than at day 0 and than in MenACWY recipients. In the small 56-69-year group, the increase in depth fell short of significance, most likely because of low power.

This clonotype was obtained from an adult who received the AZD1222 COVID-19 vaccine. Sequencing used peripheral blood, obtained 28 days after the second AZD1222 dose. The V gene is TRBV5-1 and the J gene is TRBJ2-3, with TRBD2 matching 10 junction bases. DNA sequence: TGCGCCAGCAGCCGTGGAGTACTAGCGGGGAGCACAGATACGCAGTATTTT. This translates into CASSRGVLAGSTDTQYF.